This T cell receptor beta chain came from a study of cytomegalovirus exposure and HLA in healthy donors. The trim removed 4 bases at V and 7 bases at J, leaving 8 bases unmatched. The germline gives CDR1 SGHRS, CDR2 YFSETQ. The CDR3 is 14 amino acids. TCRdb keeps only in-frame clones here, not all; method: immunoSEQ multiplex PCR. Of some 150,000 clones in the sample, about 86% were seen once. V gene TRBV5-1 combines with J gene TRBJ1-2, with 9 nucleotides matching TRBD1. Source material: PBMCs. The receptor comes from a human donor in good health. The CDR3 loop is CASSQTTGGIGYTF. CDR3 nucleotides: TGCGCCAGCAGCCAGACGACAGGGGGGATTGGCTACACCTTC. The full variable domain, its missing parts supplied by reference TRBV5-1 and TRBJ1-2, is KAGVTQTPRYLIKTRGQQVTLSCSPISGHRSVSWYQQTPGQGLQFLFEYFSETQRNKGNFPGRFSGRQFSNSRSEMNVSTLELGDSALYLCASSQTTGGIGYTFGSGTRLTVV.